The 32 T cell receptor beta chains presented below share a single source sample, sequenced in a study of shared clonotypes between healthy human individuals (dated by TCRdb to 2020 to 2022). The method was the immunoSEQ multiplex PCR assay. TCRdb retrieved this table from immuneACCESS and kept in-frame rearrangements only. Not all clones are present; in checked studies, unresolved V genes account for under half, and no reason is known for the remainder. The sample table lists hundreds of thousands of clones, 80% to 95% of them with a count of one. The ten largest clonotypes hold about 24% of the sample. CD8 naive samples consisted of CD45RO-negative cells that were positively selected for CCR7, yielding a CD45RA+CCR7+ population without TemRA cells. Source material: naive CD8+ T cells sorted from blood. The intended sense of this specimen's cell subset or site label: CD45RA+CCR7+. The receptors were gathered from a man between 25 and 39 years old in good health.

CDR3 sequence: CASSEVMVIAGASSYNEQFF. CDR3 coding DNA: TGTGCCAGCAGTGAAGTTATGGTTATCGCAGGGGCCTCCTCCTACAATGAGCAGTTCTTC. The chain couples TRBV6-1 to TRBJ2-1; a possible D gene is TRBD1 (6 bases). Germline V gene lookup returns CDR1 MNHNS and CDR2 SASEGT. Trimming took off 1 base at V and 0 bases at J, with 22 bases between the two ends. The CDR3 is made up of 20 amino acids.

This CDR3 reads CASSLVSGATYEQYF. As DNA, the CDR3 is TGTGCCAGCAGCTTGGTTAGCGGGGCAACCTACGAGCAGTACTTC. The chain combines TRBV5-5 with TRBJ2-7; 8 positions agree with TRBD2. Looked up from germline, CDR1 is SGHKS and CDR2 is YYEKEE (reference sequence). Trimming took 0 bases from V and 2 from J; bases not matched to a gene: 4. The CDR3 consists of 15 residues.

This clone has only one observation. The chain recombines TRBV5-1 with TRBJ2-3; 9 nucleotides align to TRBD2. CDR3 length: 15 residues. J was trimmed by 0 bases and V by 3 bases; bases with no gene match: 2. In germline, CDR1 is SGHRS, CDR2 YFSETQ. CDR3 in amino acids: CASSSGLASTDTQYF. CDR3 in DNA: TGCGCCAGCAGCTCCGGACTAGCGAGCACAGATACGCAGTATTTT.

As to this clone: This sample includes further DNA sequences coding for the same CDR3. This chain connects TRBV7-2 to TRBJ2-7, with TRBD1 identical over 10 bases. Germline V gives CDR1 SGHTA, CDR2 FQGNSA. CDR3 length: 15 residues. Trimming took 5 bases from V and 4 from J; bases not matched to a gene: 8. The CDR3 sequence: CASSLTRTGGYEQYF. The CDR3 nucleotides are TGTGCCAGCAGCCTAACCCGGACAGGGGGTTACGAGCAGTACTTC.

This clone occurred a few times. This chain joins TRBV7-9 and TRBJ2-7; D unclear. The CDR3 sequence is 14 residues long. Germline loops: CDR1 SEHNR, CDR2 FQNEAQ (reference sequence). Trimming pared 5 bases from V and 3 bases from J, leaving 14 bases between. CDR3 region: CASSHSSTNYEQYF. The CDR3 DNA reads TGTGCCAGCAGCCATTCCTCGACAAACTACGAGCAGTACTTC.

This chain uses TRBV7-8 with TRBJ2-1; perhaps TRBD2 as D (5 bases). The CDR3 totals 15 residues. With 5 bases removed from V and 5 bases from J, the gap between germline ends came to 16 bases. Germline V gives CDR1 SGHVS, CDR2 FQNEAQ. The CDR3 nucleotides are TGTGCCAGCAGCCCTCCTCGGGGTTCGAACAATGAGCAGTTCTTC. Translation gives CASSPPRGSNNEQFF. Using reference TRBV7-8 and TRBJ2-1 for the parts outside the CDR3, the full variable domain is GAGVSQSPRYKVAKRGQDVALRCDPISGHVSLFWYQQALGQGPEFLTYFQNEAQLDKSGLPSDRFFAERPEGSVSTLKIQRTQQEDSAVYLCASSPPRGSNNEQFFGPGTRLTVL.

The chain has TRBV27 and TRBJ2-7; 9 nucleotides line up with TRBD1. Per the germline V gene, CDR1 is MNHEY and CDR2 is SMNVEV (reference sequence). The CDR3 spans 15 residues. V lost 4 bases, J lost 6 bases, and 10 bases stayed unmatched. The CDR3 DNA reads TGTGCCAGCAGTTCCCCGGGACAGGGATGGGCCGAGCAGTACTTC. Translation gives CASSSPGQGWAEQYF.

For this clone: Other DNA sequences in the same sample also yield this CDR3. The rearrangement links TRBV5-1 to TRBJ2-7, with 9 bases matching TRBD1. This CDR3 spans 14 amino acids. Germline loops: CDR1 SGHRS, CDR2 YFSETQ. V lost 5 bases, J lost 2 bases, and 5 bases stayed unmatched. The CDR3 DNA reads TGCGCCAGCAGGCCGGGACAGGGCCCCTACGAGCAGTACTTC. It yields the protein CASRPGQGPYEQYF.

A note on this clone: Other DNA sequences of this sample code for an identical CDR3. The chain carries TRBV7-9 and TRBJ2-1; no clear D. Germline V gene data show CDR1 as SEHNR and CDR2 as FQNEAQ (reference sequence). Deletions cut 8 bases from V and 5 bases from J, with 4 bases between. This CDR3 spans 10 amino acids. CDR3 protein: CASSHNEQFF. CDR3 DNA sequence: TGTGCCAGCTCTCACAATGAGCAGTTCTTC. Together with reference TRBV7-9 and TRBJ2-1, the CDR3 gives the full variable domain: DTGVSQNPRHKITKRGQNVTFRCDPISEHNRLYWYRQTLGQGPEFLTYFQNEAQLEKSRLLSDRFSAERPKGSFSTLEIQRTEQGDSAMYLCASSHNEQFFGPGTRLTVL.

In the case of this clone: The same CDR3 is also encoded by other DNA sequences in this sample. This chain's CDR3 is CASSLLGTGELFF. DNA for the CDR3: TGTGCCAGCAGTTTACTGGGGACCGGGGAGCTGTTTTTT. The rearrangement joins TRBV27 to TRBJ2-2; the D is unclear. Looked up from germline, CDR1 is MNHEY and CDR2 is SMNVEV (reference sequence). Trimming took off 2 bases at V and 5 bases at J, with 6 bases between the two ends. The CDR3 has 13 residues.

The V and J genes are TRBV19 and TRBJ2-1; TRBD2 matches at 9 bases. Losses at the gene ends were 8 bases for V and 4 bases for J; bases not matched to a gene: 9. Germline V gene lookup returns CDR1 LNHDA and CDR2 SQIVND (reference sequence). This CDR3 region has 15 residues. CDR3 nucleotides: TGTGCCAGTCCGTCGCGGCTAGCGGGGTACAATGAGCAGTTCTTC. Its translation is CASPSRLAGYNEQFF.

V gene TRBV27 combines with J gene TRBJ2-5; D uncertain. The germline CDR1 and CDR2 sequences are MNHEY and SMNVEV (reference sequence). Trimming cost V 3 bases and J 7 bases, with 15 bases left between them. This CDR3 has 14 residues. CDR3: CASSLVLGWGTQYF. The CDR3 nucleotides are TGTGCCAGCAGTTTGGTCCTGGGTTGGGGGACCCAGTACTTC.

The V gene is TRBV7-9, the J gene TRBJ2-3, with D maybe TRBD1 (6 bases). V dropped 5 bases and J dropped 2 bases, with 14 bases sitting between them. CDR1 is SEHNR, CDR2 FQNEAQ, per germline (reference sequence). The CDR3 runs to 15 residues. This CDR3 reads CASSPGELNTDTQYF. In nucleotides, the CDR3 is TGTGCCAGCAGCCCAGGGGAGTTGAACACAGATACGCAGTATTTT.

Details on this clone: Other DNA sequences in this specimen translate into the identical CDR3. J is TRBJ2-1 and V is TRBV27; 7 nucleotides agree with TRBD2. With 5 bases clipped from V and 4 bases from J, the junction kept 2 bases outside the gene matches. The germline gives CDR1 MNHEY, CDR2 SMNVEV (reference sequence). CDR3 length: 13 amino acids. The CDR3 DNA is TGTGCCAGCAGTCTGGGAGGGTACAATGAGCAGTTCTTC. It encodes CASSLGGYNEQFF.

The CDR3: CASSLTGFNYEQYF. For the CDR3, the DNA is TGTGCCAGCAGTTTAACGGGGTTTAACTACGAGCAGTACTTC. The chain is built from TRBV13 and TRBJ2-7; possibly TRBD2 for D (5 bases). The V end lost 6 bases, the J end lost 3 bases, and 15 bases lay between the germline ends. The germline V gene encodes CDR1 PRHDT and CDR2 FYEKMQ (reference sequence). This CDR3 region has 14 residues.

The chain carries TRBV27 and TRBJ2-7, with D hard to call. Germline CDR1 reads MNHEY; CDR2 reads SMNVEV (reference sequence). This CDR3 region has 17 residues. Trimming left V 2 bases short and J 2 bases short, with 19 bases between. The CDR3 loop is CASSLGSGDLGTYEQYF. CDR3 nucleotide sequence: TGTGCCAGCAGTTTAGGTTCCGGCGACCTGGGCACCTACGAGCAGTACTTC.

CDR3 bases: TGCAGTGCTAGGGCCTATTGGGAGCAGTACTTC. It yields the protein CSARAYWEQYF. The rearrangement links TRBV20-1 to TRBJ2-7; D gene uncertain. Germline values: CDR1 DFQATT, CDR2 SNEGSKA (reference sequence). This CDR3 is 11 amino acids long. Deletions cut 3 bases from V and 7 bases from J, with 10 bases between.

This clone showed up just once. The CDR3 here is CASSLRAGDYNEQFF. The CDR3 coding sequence is TGTGCCAGCAGCTTAAGGGCGGGAGACTACAATGAGCAGTTCTTC. V gene TRBV7-3 combines with J gene TRBJ2-1; TRBD2 agrees at 7 bases. The CDR3 runs 15 residues. J gave up 3 bases and V 1 base, and 3 bases lay outside the gene matches. Looked up from germline, CDR1 is SGHTA and CDR2 is FQGTGA.

The V gene is TRBV7-9, the J gene TRBJ2-3; maybe TRBD1 (6 bases). Trimming pared 1 base from V and 2 bases from J, leaving 16 bases between. The CDR3 has 17 amino acids. Germline V lookup: CDR1 SEHNR, CDR2 FQNEAQ (reference sequence). CDR3 nucleotides: TGTGCCAGCAGCTTAGTTGAGGGGGACCACGCCACAGATACGCAGTATTTT. It translates to CASSLVEGDHATDTQYF.

The chain carries TRBV13 and TRBJ2-3; tentatively, D is TRBD1 (5 bases). Trimming cost V 5 bases and J 1 base, with 16 bases left between them. This CDR3 comprises 16 residues. CDR1 is PRHDT, CDR2 FYEKMQ, per germline (reference sequence). The CDR3 protein is CASSPPTGRGTDTQYF. The DNA for the CDR3 is TGTGCCAGCAGCCCACCCACAGGCCGGGGCACAGATACGCAGTATTTT.

This chain links TRBV7-9 with TRBJ2-5; D unresolved. Germline V lookup: CDR1 SEHNR, CDR2 FQNEAQ (reference sequence). V dropped 5 bases and J dropped 0 bases, with 13 bases sitting between them. The length of the CDR3 is 15 residues. The CDR3 reads CASSMVKKYQETQYF. The CDR3 DNA follows: TGTGCCAGCAGCATGGTTAAGAAGTACCAAGAGACCCAGTACTTC.

This chain links TRBV6-4 with TRBJ2-1; TRBD2 might be the D (6 bases). Germline assignment: CDR1 MRHNA and CDR2 SNTAGT. V was clipped by 4 bases and J by 10 bases, with 14 bases between them. This CDR3 has 13 residues. CDR3 DNA sequence: TGTGCCAGCAGTGCTGAGGTTGGAGGGGAGCAGTTCTTC. Translated: CASSAEVGGEQFF.

The rearrangement joins TRBV14 to TRBJ2-1; D is unresolved. From germline, CDR1 is SGHDN and CDR2 FVKESK. V lost 7 bases to trimming and J lost 8 bases, with 15 bases between them. The CDR3 covers 13 residues. The DNA for the CDR3 is TGTGCCAGCACCCCAGACCAATCCCATGAGCAGTTCTTC. This encodes CASTPDQSHEQFF.

This clone was recorded a few times. The chain links TRBV11-2 to TRBJ2-7, with no clear D. The V and J ends lost 8 bases and 4 bases respectively, with 9 bases between them. The germline gives CDR1 SGHAT, CDR2 FQNNGV. CDR3 length: 11 amino acids. The CDR3 nucleotides are TGTGCCAGCGGAAGAACATACGAGCAGTACTTC. It is translated as CASGRTYEQYF.

This clone was detected a few times. The chain joins TRBV7-6 to TRBJ2-7; D is perhaps TRBD2 (5 bases). The CDR3 spans 16 residues. Trimming took off 5 bases at V and 5 bases at J, with 22 bases between the two ends. Germline CDR1 is SGHVS and CDR2 is FNYEAQ. CDR3 sequence: CASSGEWSGYQDEQYF. CDR3 in DNA: TGTGCCAGCAGCGGGGAATGGTCGGGGTATCAGGACGAGCAGTACTTC. The full variable domain, rest sourced from reference TRBV7-6 and TRBJ2-7, is GAGVSQSPRYKVTKRGQDVALRCDPISGHVSLYWYRQALGQGPEFLTYFNYEAQQDKSGLPNDRFSAERPEGSISTLTIQRTEQRDSAMYRCASSGEWSGYQDEQYFGPGTRLTVT.

The chain joins TRBV6-1 to TRBJ1-1, with D uncertain. V was pared by 2 bases and J by 1 base, with 14 bases between. Germline CDR1 is MNHNS and CDR2 is SASEGT. The CDR3 is made up of 16 amino acids. CDR3 region: CASSESDKLANTEAFF. CDR3 in DNA: TGTGCCAGCAGTGAATCCGACAAATTGGCGAACACTGAAGCTTTCTTT.

V gene TRBV2 combines with J gene TRBJ1-1; a possible D gene is TRBD1 (6 bases). Germline values: CDR1 SNHLY, CDR2 FYNNEI. This CDR3 contains 20 residues. V lost 2 bases and J lost 6, with 31 bases in between. The CDR3 region has the DNA TGTGCCAGCAGTGAAAGGGGGTTACACATCTGGAGGTCTAACCAAGCTGAAGCTTTCTTT. Translation gives CASSERGLHIWRSNQAEAFF.

In the case of this clone: Other nucleotide sequences from this sample produce the same CDR3. V is TRBV29-1 and J is TRBJ2-7; no clear D gene. V lost 6 bases and J lost 0, with 9 bases in between. CDR3 size: 12 residues. Per germline, CDR1 SQVTM and CDR2 ANQGSEA. CDR3 loop: CSVAADSYEQYF. CDR3 DNA sequence: TGCAGCGTGGCGGCAGACTCCTACGAGCAGTACTTC.

The chain has TRBV19 and TRBJ2-1; D may be TRBD2 (5 bases). There are 14 residues in the CDR3. V lost 4 bases and J 5 bases, leaving 12 bases between the germline ends. Germline CDR1 is LNHDA and CDR2 is SQIVND (reference sequence). The CDR3 reads CASSKWEWDNEQFF. The CDR3, as DNA: TGTGCCAGTAGTAAGTGGGAGTGGGACAATGAGCAGTTCTTC.

V is TRBV29-1 and J is TRBJ2-2; unclear D gene. The V end was cut by 4 bases, the J end by 4 bases, with 10 bases between. The CDR3 spans 13 residues. Germline values: CDR1 SQVTM, CDR2 ANQGSEA. CDR3 DNA: TGCAGCGTTGTCACACACTTCACCGGGGAGCTGTTTTTT. Its protein is CSVVTHFTGELFF.

In regard to this clone: This CDR3 is also generated by other DNA sequences in the sample. The chain links TRBV18 to TRBJ2-7; the D gene is possibly TRBD2 (5 bases). The V end was cut by 3 bases, the J end by 1 base, with 7 bases between. The CDR3 has 13 residues. Germline V gives CDR1 KGHSH, CDR2 LQKENI. CDR3 sequence reads: CASSPGSSYEQYF. The DNA for the CDR3 is TGTGCCAGCTCACCTGGGAGTTCCTACGAGCAGTACTTC.

The V gene is TRBV7-9, the J gene TRBJ1-1, with D uncertain. Germline V gene data show CDR1 as SEHNR and CDR2 as FQNEAQ (reference sequence). V lost 1 base and J 7 bases, leaving 10 bases between the germline ends. The CDR3 consists of 13 residues. The CDR3 bases are TGTGCCAGCAGCTTAGGGGGTTTCCGTGAAGCTTTCTTT. This gives the protein CASSLGGFREAFF.